Sequencing of this TCR beta chain was carried out in a study of shared T cell receptors in the human thymus. Losses at the gene ends were 4 bases for V and 3 bases for J; bases not matched to a gene: 2. This CDR3 is built from 15 residues. Germline lookup yields CDR1 MDHEN and CDR2 SYDVKM. Profiled with immunoSEQ multiplex PCR; TCRdb holds only in-frame clones, not every one. The sample lists hundreds of thousands of clones, over 75% occurring once. These same data were also listed under a study on human thymus T cells. That paper states: The source of the thymus tissue was resections taken during corrective heart surgery. Across thymic and blood repertoires, the usage of V and J genes appeared to be biased. Related reports documented highly overlapping thymic repertoires among unrelated individuals.

The source of this sequence is a boy in the first two years of life with a congenital heart defect. The genes are TRBV28 and TRBJ2-1; 11 positions match TRBD2. Material for sequencing was thymocytes. This CDR3 reads CASSSTSGIYNEQFF. In DNA form, the CDR3 reads TGTGCCAGCAGTTCGACTAGCGGGATCTACAATGAGCAGTTCTTC.